The source of this T cell receptor beta chain is a study of blood T cell repertoires in COVID-19. Study as a whole: Italy, Spain and the United States were the sources of the convalescent and acute COVID-19 samples. From T cells, B-cell-depleted T cells, or PBMCs came the material, which was cDNA or gDNA.

This CDR3 spans 16 amino acids. V dropped 2 bases and J dropped 2 bases, with 15 bases sitting between them. Germline V gene sequence: CDR1 SGHTA, CDR2 FQGTGA. As handled by the study authors: Amplification with reference gene primers provided the estimates of nucleated cell counts. TCRdb's copy holds only in-frame clones and misses some; the assay was immunoSEQ multiplex PCR. V, J and clone size are those of that table, while D and trimming were read from the DNA. The sample holds some 100,000 clones, 90% to 95% seen once. The sequenced sample was peripheral blood. The receptor was isolated from a human donor with active COVID-19. The donor label of this sample is uncertain. V usage is TRBV7-3 and J usage is TRBJ2-5, with D perhaps matching TRBD2 (7 bases). The CDR3 protein is CASSLEPGEGQETQYF. The CDR3 DNA reads TGTGCCAGCAGCTTAGAACCAGGGGAGGGGCAAGAGACCCAGTACTTC.